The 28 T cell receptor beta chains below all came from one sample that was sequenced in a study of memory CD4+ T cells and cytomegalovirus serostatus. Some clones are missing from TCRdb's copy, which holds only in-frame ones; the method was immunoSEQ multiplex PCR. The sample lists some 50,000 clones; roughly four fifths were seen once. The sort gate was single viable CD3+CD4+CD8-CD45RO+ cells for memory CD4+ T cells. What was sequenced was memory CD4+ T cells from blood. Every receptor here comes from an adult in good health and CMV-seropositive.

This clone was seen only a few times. CDR3: CASSPWTEANTGELFF. In nucleotides, the CDR3 is TGCGCCAGCAGTCCCTGGACAGAAGCGAACACCGGGGAGCTGTTTTTT. This chain uses TRBV10-2 with TRBJ2-2, with D perhaps TRBD1 (6 bases). The CDR3 has 16 residues. Trimming shortened V by 5 bases and J by 0 bases, and 13 bases separated the two germline ends. Germline assignment: CDR1 WSHSY and CDR2 SAAADI.

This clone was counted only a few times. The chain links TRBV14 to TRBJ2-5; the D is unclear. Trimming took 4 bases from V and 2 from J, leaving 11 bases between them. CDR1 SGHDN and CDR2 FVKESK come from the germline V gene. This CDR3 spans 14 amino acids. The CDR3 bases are TGTGCCAGCAGCCGGAAGTGGGCACAAGAGACCCAGTACTTC. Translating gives CASSRKWAQETQYF.

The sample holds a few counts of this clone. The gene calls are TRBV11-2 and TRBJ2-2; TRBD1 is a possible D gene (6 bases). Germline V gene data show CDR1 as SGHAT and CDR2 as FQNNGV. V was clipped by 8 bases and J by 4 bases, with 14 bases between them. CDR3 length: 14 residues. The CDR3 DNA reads TGTGCCAGCGCCCGACAGGAGATCACCGGGGAGCTGTTTTTT. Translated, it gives CASARQEITGELFF.

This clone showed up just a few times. CDR3 DNA sequence: TGTGCCAGCAGGGGAAGGACTCTGGGCTACACCTTC. It codes for CASRGRTLGYTF. The chain joins TRBV11-2 to TRBJ1-2, with D uncertain. CDR1 SGHAT and CDR2 FQNNGV come from the germline V gene. CDR3 length equals 12 residues. V was trimmed by 6 bases and J by 8 bases, leaving 13 bases between them.

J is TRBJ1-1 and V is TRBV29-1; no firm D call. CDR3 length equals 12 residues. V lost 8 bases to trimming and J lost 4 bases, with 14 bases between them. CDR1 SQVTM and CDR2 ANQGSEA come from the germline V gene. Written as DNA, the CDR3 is TGCAGCTCCAGTGGTCCGGGCACTGAAGCTTTCTTT. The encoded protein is CSSSGPGTEAFF.

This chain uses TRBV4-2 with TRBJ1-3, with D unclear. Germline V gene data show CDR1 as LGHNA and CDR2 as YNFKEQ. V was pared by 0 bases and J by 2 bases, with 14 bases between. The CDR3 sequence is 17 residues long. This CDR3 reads CASSQDLRVGTGNTIYF. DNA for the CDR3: TGTGCCAGCAGCCAAGATCTCCGGGTGGGTACTGGAAACACCATATATTTT.

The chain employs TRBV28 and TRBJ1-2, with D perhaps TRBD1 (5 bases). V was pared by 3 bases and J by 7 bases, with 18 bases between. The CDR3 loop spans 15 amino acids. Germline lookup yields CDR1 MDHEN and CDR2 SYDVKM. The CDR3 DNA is TGTGCCAGCAGTTTTACGGGTGTGGGGGGAGTTGGCTACACCTTC. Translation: CASSFTGVGGVGYTF.

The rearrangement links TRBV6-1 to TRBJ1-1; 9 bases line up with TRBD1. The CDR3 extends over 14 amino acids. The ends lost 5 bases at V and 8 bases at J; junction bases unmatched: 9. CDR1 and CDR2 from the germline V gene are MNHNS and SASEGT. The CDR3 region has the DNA TGTGCCAGCAGTTCCTATAGGACAGGGGCAGAAGCTTTCTTT. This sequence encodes CASSSYRTGAEAFF.

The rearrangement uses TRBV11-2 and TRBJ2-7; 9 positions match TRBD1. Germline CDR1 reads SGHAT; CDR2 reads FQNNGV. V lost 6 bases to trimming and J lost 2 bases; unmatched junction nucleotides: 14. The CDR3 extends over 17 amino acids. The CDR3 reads CASRSVSGTGTAYEQYF. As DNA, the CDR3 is TGTGCCAGCAGGTCCGTCTCCGGGACAGGGACGGCCTACGAGCAGTACTTC.

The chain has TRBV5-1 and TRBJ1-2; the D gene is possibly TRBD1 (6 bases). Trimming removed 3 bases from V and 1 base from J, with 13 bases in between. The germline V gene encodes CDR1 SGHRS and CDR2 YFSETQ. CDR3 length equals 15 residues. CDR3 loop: CASSSGAGDNYGYTF. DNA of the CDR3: TGCGCCAGCAGCTCTGGGGCAGGGGATAACTATGGCTACACCTTC.

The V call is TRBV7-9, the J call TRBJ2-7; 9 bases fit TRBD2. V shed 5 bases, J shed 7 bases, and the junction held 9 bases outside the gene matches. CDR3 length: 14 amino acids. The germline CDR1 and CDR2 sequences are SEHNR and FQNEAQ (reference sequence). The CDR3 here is CASSVGTSSPEQYF. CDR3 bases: TGTGCCAGCAGCGTCGGGACTAGCTCCCCGGAGCAGTACTTC.

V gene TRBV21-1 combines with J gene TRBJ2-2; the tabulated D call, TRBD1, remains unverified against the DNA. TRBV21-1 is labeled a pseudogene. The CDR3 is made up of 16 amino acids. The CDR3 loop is CASSNVRVSDTGELFF. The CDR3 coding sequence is TGTGCCAGCAGCAATGTCAGGGTGTCGGACACCGGGGAGCTGTTTTTT.

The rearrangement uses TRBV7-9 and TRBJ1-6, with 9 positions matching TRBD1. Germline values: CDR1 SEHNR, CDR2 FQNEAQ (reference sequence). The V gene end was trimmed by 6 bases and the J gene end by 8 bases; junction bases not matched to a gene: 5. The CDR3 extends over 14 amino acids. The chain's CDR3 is CASRGTGTDSPLHF. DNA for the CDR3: TGTGCCAGCAGAGGGACAGGGACGGATTCACCCCTCCACTTT.

The CDR3 DNA is TGTGCCAGTAGTATCCGGACTAATCAGCCCCAGCATTTT. It specifies CASSIRTNQPQHF. This sequence joins TRBV19 and TRBJ1-5; D not certain. The V gene's germline CDR1 is LNHDA and CDR2 SQIVND (reference sequence). The CDR3 is 13 residues long. The V end was cut by 3 bases, the J end by 4 bases, with 7 bases between.

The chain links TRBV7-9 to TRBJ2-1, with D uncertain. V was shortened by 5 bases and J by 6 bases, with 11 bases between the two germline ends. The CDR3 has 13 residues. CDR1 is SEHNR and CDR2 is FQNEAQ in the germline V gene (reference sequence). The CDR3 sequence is CASSPLGGNEQFF. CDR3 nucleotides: TGTGCCAGCAGCCCCCTTGGCGGCAATGAGCAGTTCTTC.

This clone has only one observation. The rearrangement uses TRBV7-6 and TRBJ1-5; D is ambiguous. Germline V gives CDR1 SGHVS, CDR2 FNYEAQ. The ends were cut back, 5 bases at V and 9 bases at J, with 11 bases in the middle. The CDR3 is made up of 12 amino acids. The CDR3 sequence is CASSPPEGPQHF. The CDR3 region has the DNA TGTGCCAGCAGCCCACCTGAGGGGCCCCAGCATTTT.

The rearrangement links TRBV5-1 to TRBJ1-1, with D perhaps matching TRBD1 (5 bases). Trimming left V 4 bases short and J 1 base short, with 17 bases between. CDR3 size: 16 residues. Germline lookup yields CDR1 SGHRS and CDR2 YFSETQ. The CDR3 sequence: CASSRSGFPSNTEAFF. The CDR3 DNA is TGCGCCAGCAGCCGCTCAGGGTTTCCTTCGAACACTGAAGCTTTCTTT.

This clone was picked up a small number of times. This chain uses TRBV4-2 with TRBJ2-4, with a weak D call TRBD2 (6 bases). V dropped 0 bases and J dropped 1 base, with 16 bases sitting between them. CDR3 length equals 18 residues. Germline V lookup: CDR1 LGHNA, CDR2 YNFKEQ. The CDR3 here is CASSQDPPGVEAKNIQYF. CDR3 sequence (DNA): TGTGCCAGCAGCCAAGATCCCCCGGGGGTCGAGGCCAAAAACATTCAGTACTTC.

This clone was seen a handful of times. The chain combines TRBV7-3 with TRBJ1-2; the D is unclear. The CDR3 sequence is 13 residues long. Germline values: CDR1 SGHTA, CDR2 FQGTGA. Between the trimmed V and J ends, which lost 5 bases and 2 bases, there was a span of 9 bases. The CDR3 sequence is CASSMDGNYGYTF. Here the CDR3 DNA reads TGTGCCAGCAGCATGGACGGAAACTATGGCTACACCTTC. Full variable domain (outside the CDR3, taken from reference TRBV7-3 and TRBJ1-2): GAGVSQTPSNKVTEKGKYVELRCDPISGHTALYWYRQSLGQGPEFLIYFQGTGAADDSGLPNDRFFAVRPEGSVSTLKIQRTERGDSAVYLCASSMDGNYGYTFGSGTRLTVV.

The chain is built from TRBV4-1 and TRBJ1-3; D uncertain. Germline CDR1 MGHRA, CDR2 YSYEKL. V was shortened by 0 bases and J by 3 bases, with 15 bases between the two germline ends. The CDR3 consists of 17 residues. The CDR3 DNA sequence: TGCGCCAGCAGCCAAGATCCCTACACGGGTTTTGGAAACACCATATATTTT. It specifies CASSQDPYTGFGNTIYF.

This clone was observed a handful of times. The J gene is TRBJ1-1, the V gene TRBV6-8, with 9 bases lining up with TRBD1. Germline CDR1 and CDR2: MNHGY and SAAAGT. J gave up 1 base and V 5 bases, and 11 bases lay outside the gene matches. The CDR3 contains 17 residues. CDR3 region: CASSPGDRVFKNTEAFF. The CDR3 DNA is TGTGCCAGCAGTCCCGGGGACAGGGTCTTTAAGAACACTGAAGCTTTCTTT.

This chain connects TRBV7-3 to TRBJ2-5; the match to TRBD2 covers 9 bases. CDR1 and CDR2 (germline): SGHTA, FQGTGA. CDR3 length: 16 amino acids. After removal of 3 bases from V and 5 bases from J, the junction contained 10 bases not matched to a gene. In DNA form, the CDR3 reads TGTGCCAGCAGCTTCAACCCAGCGGGGGGATGGGAGACCCAGTACTTC. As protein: CASSFNPAGGWETQYF.

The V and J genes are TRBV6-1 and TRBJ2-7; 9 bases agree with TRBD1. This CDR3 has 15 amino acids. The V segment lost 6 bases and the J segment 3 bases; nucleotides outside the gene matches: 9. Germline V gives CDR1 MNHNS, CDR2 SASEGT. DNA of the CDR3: TGTGCCAGCAGCATCAGACAGGGGGAAGGCTACGAGCAGTACTTC. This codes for CASSIRQGEGYEQYF.

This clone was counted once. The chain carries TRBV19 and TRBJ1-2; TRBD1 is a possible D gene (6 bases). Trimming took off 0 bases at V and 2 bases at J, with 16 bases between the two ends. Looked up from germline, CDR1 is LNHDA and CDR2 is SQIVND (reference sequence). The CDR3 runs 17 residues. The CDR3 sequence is CASSIDPRVGGNYGYTF. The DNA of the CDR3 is TGTGCCAGTAGTATAGACCCTCGGGTAGGGGGGAACTATGGCTACACCTTC. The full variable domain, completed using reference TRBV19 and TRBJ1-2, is DGGITQSPKYLFRKEGQNVTLSCEQNLNHDAMYWYRQDPGQGLRLIYYSQIVNDFQKGDIAEGYSVSREKKESFPLTVTSAQKNPTAFYLCASSIDPRVGGNYGYTFGSGTRLTVV.

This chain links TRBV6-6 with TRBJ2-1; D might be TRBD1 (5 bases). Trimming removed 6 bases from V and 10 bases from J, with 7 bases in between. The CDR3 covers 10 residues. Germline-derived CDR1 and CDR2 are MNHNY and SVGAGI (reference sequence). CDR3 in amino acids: CASSRTEQFF. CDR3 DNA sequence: TGTGCCAGCAGCCGGACAGAGCAGTTCTTC.

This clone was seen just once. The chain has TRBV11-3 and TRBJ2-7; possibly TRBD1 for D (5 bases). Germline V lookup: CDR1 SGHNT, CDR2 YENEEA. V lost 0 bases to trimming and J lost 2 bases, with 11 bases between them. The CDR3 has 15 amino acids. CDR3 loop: CASSLEIGQAYEQYF. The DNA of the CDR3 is TGTGCCAGCAGCTTAGAGATCGGACAAGCCTACGAGCAGTACTTC. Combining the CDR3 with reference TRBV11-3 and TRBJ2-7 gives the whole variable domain EAGVVQSPRYKIIEKKQPVAFWCNPISGHNTLYWYLQNLGQGPELLIRYENEEAVDDSQLPKDRFSAERLKGVDSTLKIQPAELGDSAVYLCASSLEIGQAYEQYFGPGTRLTVT.

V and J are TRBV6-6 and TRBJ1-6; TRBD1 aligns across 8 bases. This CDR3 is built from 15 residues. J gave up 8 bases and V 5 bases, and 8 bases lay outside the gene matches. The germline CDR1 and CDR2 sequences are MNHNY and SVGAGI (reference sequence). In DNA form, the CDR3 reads TGTGCCAGCAGTACAGGGGGAGGAGGTGATTCACCCCTCCACTTT. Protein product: CASSTGGGGDSPLHF.

Here the CDR3 reads CASSRMDDPGNTIYF. Here the CDR3 DNA reads TGCGCCAGCAGCCGAATGGACGATCCAGGAAACACCATATATTTT. The chain carries TRBV4-3 and TRBJ1-3; no reliable D call. The CDR3 loop spans 15 amino acids. V gave up 4 bases and J gave up 4 bases, with 14 bases separating them. Per germline, CDR1 LGHNA and CDR2 YSLEER.